These 14 T cell receptor beta chains came from one sample sequenced in a study of cytomegalovirus exposure and HLA in healthy donors. TCRdb's copy holds only in-frame clones and misses some; the assay was immunoSEQ multiplex PCR. This sample has roughly 140,000 clones; 80% to 95% occur once, and the top ten carry under 0.8%. Sequences were obtained from PBMCs. These receptors were taken from a man aged 18 to 29 in good health and CMV-seronegative.

V gene TRBV5-4 combines with J gene TRBJ2-3; perhaps TRBD2 as D (6 bases). Germline CDR1 reads SGHNT; CDR2 reads YYREEE (reference sequence). The CDR3 covers 14 residues. Trimming removed 4 bases from V and 3 bases from J, with 12 bases in between. DNA of the CDR3: TGTGCCAGCAGCGCGGGATGGGGGACAGATACGCAGTATTTT. Amino acids: CASSAGWGTDTQYF.

A note on this clone: The sample contains more than one DNA sequence encoding this CDR3. The CDR3 sequence is CASSLRGTYTDTQYF. The CDR3 DNA sequence: TGCGCCAGCAGCTTGAGGGGGACGTACACAGATACGCAGTATTTT. The chain employs TRBV5-1 and TRBJ2-3; a weak D match, TRBD1 (6 bases). The CDR3 sequence is 15 residues long. Germline CDR1 is SGHRS and CDR2 is YFSETQ. Trimming stripped 1 base from V and 2 bases from J, with 11 bases between.

The J gene is TRBJ1-2, the V gene TRBV6-5; the D is unclear. The CDR3 consists of 15 residues. V was pared by 0 bases and J by 2 bases, with 10 bases between. From germline, CDR1 is MNHEY and CDR2 SVGAGI. This CDR3 reads CASSYSGGYNYGYTF. The DNA for the CDR3 is TGTGCCAGCAGTTACTCTGGCGGCTACAACTATGGCTACACCTTC.

In the case of this clone: Distinct nucleotide sequences in the sample also encode this CDR3. V is TRBV30 and J is TRBJ2-5, with D possibly being TRBD2 (7 bases). V was clipped by 5 bases and J by 5 bases, with 12 bases between them. This CDR3 comprises 12 residues. Germline-derived CDR1 and CDR2 are GTSNPN and SVGIG (reference sequence). The CDR3 DNA reads as TGTGCCTGGGACGAGGGGGGGGAGACCCAGTACTTC. Translated, it gives CAWDEGGETQYF.

CDR3: CASSRDRGNNEQFF. The CDR3 DNA follows: TGTGCCAGCAGTCGGGACAGGGGTAACAATGAGCAGTTCTTC. The chain employs TRBV27 and TRBJ2-1; TRBD1 aligns across 10 bases. J was trimmed by 5 bases and V by 5 bases; bases with no gene match: 3. The CDR3 sequence is 14 residues long. Germline V CDR1 and CDR2: MNHEY, SMNVEV (reference sequence).

The CDR3 DNA reads as TGTGCCAGCAGCCCGGTCAGGGTACGCGGCTACACCTTC. Encoded protein: CASSPVRVRGYTF. This rearrangement joins TRBV7-8 to TRBJ1-2; tentative D call: TRBD1 (5 bases). The CDR3 totals 13 residues. Germline V gene lookup returns CDR1 SGHVS and CDR2 FQNEAQ. V shed 5 bases and J shed 8 bases, with 15 bases lying between them. Looking up the rest from reference TRBV7-8 and TRBJ1-2 gives the full variable domain: GAGVSQSPRYKVAKRGQDVALRCDPISGHVSLFWYQQALGQGPEFLTYFQNEAQLDKSGLPSDRFFAERPEGSVSTLKIQRTQQEDSAVYLCASSPVRVRGYTFGSGTRLTVV.

This chain connects TRBV5-1 to TRBJ2-7; possible D gene TRBD1, 6 bases. The CDR3 totals 15 residues. V was shortened by 0 bases and J by 9 bases, with 19 bases between the two germline ends. Germline loops: CDR1 SGHRS, CDR2 YFSETQ. CDR3 protein: CASSLGGTPEGAQYF. In nucleotides, the CDR3 is TGCGCCAGCAGCTTGGGGGGGACACCGGAAGGGGCGCAGTACTTC.

This clone was seen only once. The chain couples TRBV4-3 to TRBJ1-3; 8 bases are a match to TRBD1. The ends lost 1 base at V and 1 base at J; junction bases unmatched: 9. The CDR3 is made up of 18 amino acids. The germline V gene has CDR1 LGHNA and CDR2 YSLEER. In DNA form, the CDR3 reads TGCGCCAGCAGCCAAGCGCCTACAGGGGGAAGTTCTGGAAACACCATATATTTT. This encodes CASSQAPTGGSSGNTIYF.

The chain employs TRBV7-2 and TRBJ1-2, with TRBD1 as a possible D gene (5 bases). V dropped 5 bases and J dropped 2 bases, with 9 bases sitting between them. The CDR3 loop spans 13 amino acids. CDR1 and CDR2 from the germline V gene are SGHTA and FQGNSA. This CDR3 is CASSEQENYGYTF. The CDR3 nucleotides are TGTGCCAGCAGCGAACAGGAGAACTATGGCTACACCTTC. The entire variable domain, with the rest obtained from reference TRBV7-2 and TRBJ1-2, is as follows: GAGVSQSPSNKVTEKGKDVELRCDPISGHTALYWYRQSLGQGLEFLIYFQGNSAPDKSGLPSDRFSAERTGGSVSTLTIQRTQQEDSAVYLCASSEQENYGYTFGSGTRLTVV.

This sequence joins TRBV5-4 and TRBJ2-6; the D is unclear. The V end lost 4 bases, the J end lost 1 base, and 6 bases lay between the germline ends. The CDR3 is made up of 14 amino acids. Germline V gene lookup returns CDR1 SGHNT and CDR2 YYREEE (reference sequence). CDR3 nucleotides: TGTGCCAGCAGCCAGAAGTCTGGGGCCAACGTCCTGACTTTC. It yields the protein CASSQKSGANVLTF.

V is TRBV2 and J is TRBJ2-5; 9 nucleotides match TRBD1. Unmatched junction bases numbered 4, after V lost 4 bases and J lost 1 base. In germline, CDR1 is SNHLY, CDR2 FYNNEI. The CDR3 is made up of 15 amino acids. The CDR3 loop is CASSVGTGSQETQYF. CDR3 coding DNA: TGTGCCAGCAGTGTCGGGACAGGGAGCCAAGAGACCCAGTACTTC.

This chain links TRBV4-3 with TRBJ1-1, with unresolved D. The CDR3 has 14 amino acids. V was trimmed by 1 base and J by 0 bases, leaving 6 bases between them. The germline CDR1 and CDR2 sequences are LGHNA and YSLEER. The CDR3 here is CASSQVVLNTEAFF. CDR3 DNA sequence: TGCGCCAGCAGCCAAGTAGTCTTGAACACTGAAGCTTTCTTT.

This clone is a singleton in its sample. The V and J genes are TRBV2 and TRBJ1-4, with D possibly TRBD1 on 6 matching bases. The CDR3 runs to 15 residues. Germline V lookup: CDR1 SNHLY, CDR2 FYNNEI. V was pared by 6 bases and J by 2 bases, with 13 bases between. CDR3 in amino acids: CASRKYTGTNEKLFF. CDR3 bases: TGTGCCAGCAGGAAATATACAGGGACTAATGAAAAACTGTTTTTT.

V is TRBV4-2 and J is TRBJ2-7, with D tentatively TRBD2 (7 bases). In germline, CDR1 is LGHNA, CDR2 YNFKEQ. V lost 0 bases and J 5 bases, leaving 17 bases between the germline ends. The CDR3 has 16 amino acids. CDR3 sequence: CASSQDEGGGGHEQYF. CDR3 nucleotides: TGTGCCAGCAGCCAAGATGAGGGAGGGGGTGGACACGAGCAGTACTTC.